This is a list of T cell receptor beta chains from one sample in a study of cytomegalovirus exposure and HLA in healthy donors. Produced via immunoSEQ multiplex PCR; TCRdb's table is partial and in-frame only. Seen here are under 250,000 clones, about 81% observed once, and the top ten hold around 1.3%. Source material: PBMCs. The receptors originated from a woman between 25 and 40 years old in good health and CMV-seronegative. CDR3s include the opening cysteine and the closing phenylalanine or tryptophan. A D gene is named only where the DNA matches it firmly. Clone size is given for some rows only: seen once, a few or many times, or a class if the clone is expanded.

CDR3aa	CDR3nt	v_gene	abundance	len	d_gene	j_gene
CASSLVGEVGTEAFF	TGCGCCAGCAGCTTGGTCGGGGAGGTCGGCACTGAAGCTTTCTTT	TRBV5-1	-	15	-	TRBJ1-1
CASSVEGGRTGELFF	TGTGCCAGCAGTGTTGAAGGGGGACGAACCGGGGAGCTGTTTTTT	TRBV6-4	-	15	-	TRBJ2-2
CASSWGQASYEQYF	TGCGCCAGCAGCTGGGGACAGGCCTCCTACGAGCAGTACTTC	TRBV5-1	-	14	TRBD1	TRBJ2-7
CASRASGSYEQYF	TGTGCCAGCAGAGCCAGCGGGAGTTACGAGCAGTACTTC	TRBV27	-	13	TRBD2	TRBJ2-7
CARETGGAYYGYTF	TGTGCCCGCGAAACAGGGGGCGCGTACTATGGCTACACCTTC	TRBV30	-	14	TRBD1	TRBJ1-2
CASSTQGAVRNTEAFF	TGTGCCAGCAGCACCCAGGGTGCCGTTCGCAACACTGAAGCTTTCTTT	TRBV14	-	16	-	TRBJ1-1
CASSFGSTGTEAFF	TGTGCCAGCAGCTTTGGTTCCACAGGGACTGAAGCTTTCTTT	TRBV7-6	-	14	-	TRBJ1-1
CSVERQELHSGANVLTF	TGCAGCGTTGAACGGCAGGAACTCCACTCTGGGGCCAACGTCCTGACTTTC	TRBV29-1	-	17	-	TRBJ2-6
CASSTAGGDTGELFF	TGTGCCAGCAGCACGGCGGGGGGAGACACCGGGGAGCTGTTTTTT	TRBV7-6	-	15	TRBD2	TRBJ2-2
CASSQPGQAGANVLTF	TGTGCCAGCAGCCAGCCAGGGCAAGCAGGGGCCAACGTCCTGACTTTC	TRBV5-6	few	16	-	TRBJ2-6
CASSPLWTGVSNEQFF	TGTGCCAGCAGCCCACTCTGGACAGGGGTTTCGAATGAGCAGTTCTTC	TRBV7-9	-	16	TRBD1	TRBJ2-1
CARSGTANTGELFF	TGTGCCAGATCCGGGACAGCCAACACCGGGGAGCTGTTTTTT	TRBV2	many	14	TRBD1	TRBJ2-2
CASSRGGNEKLFF	TGTGCCAGCTCACGGGGGGGGAATGAAAAACTGTTTTTT	TRBV18	-	13	-	TRBJ1-4
CASPGADTQYF	TGCGCCAGCCCGGGGGCAGATACGCAGTATTTT	TRBV5-1	-	11	-	TRBJ2-3
CASGLDRGRDIQYF	TGTGCCAGCGGGTTAGACAGGGGGCGAGACATTCAGTACTTC	TRBV27	-	14	TRBD1	TRBJ2-4
CASRPDRGTGNQPQHF	TGTGCCAGCAGACCAGACAGGGGCACGGGCAATCAGCCCCAGCATTTT	TRBV27	once	16	TRBD1	TRBJ1-5
CASSQPRGTEAFF	TGCGCCAGCAGCCAACCCCGGGGAACTGAAGCTTTCTTT	TRBV4-1	-	13	-	TRBJ1-1
CAWSMGQNEQFF	TGTGCCTGGTCTATGGGACAGAATGAGCAGTTCTTC	TRBV30	-	12	TRBD1	TRBJ2-1
CASSLSGGYGYTF	TGTGCCAGCAGTTTATCGGGTGGCTATGGCTACACCTTC	TRBV28	few	13	-	TRBJ1-2
CASSLGRGSTPYNEQFF	TGTGCCAGCAGTCTTGGGCGCGGGAGTACTCCCTACAATGAGCAGTTCTTC	TRBV7-9	few	17	TRBD2	TRBJ2-1
CASSPLADGEQYF	TGTGCCAGCTCACCACTAGCGGACGGGGAGCAGTACTTC	TRBV18	few	13	-	TRBJ2-7
CASSQERNGGYGYTF	TGCGCCAGCAGCCAAGAAAGAAACGGGGGGTATGGCTACACCTTC	TRBV4-1	few	15	-	TRBJ1-2
CASSHWGVNTGELFF	TGTGCCAGCAGCCACTGGGGGGTAAACACCGGGGAGCTGTTTTTT	TRBV7-2	-	15	-	TRBJ2-2
CASSTKEGRSAEQFF	TGTGCCAGCAGTACTAAGGAGGGGAGGTCGGCTGAGCAGTTCTTC	TRBV25-1	-	15	-	TRBJ2-1
CAWSGIQGLNEKLFF	TGTGCCTGGAGTGGTATACAGGGCCTTAATGAAAAACTGTTTTTT	TRBV30	-	15	-	TRBJ1-4
CASSLQGTAGVTGELFF	TGTGCCAGCAGCTTACAGGGTACAGCGGGGGTCACCGGGGAGCTGTTTTTT	TRBV7-3	-	17	TRBD2	TRBJ2-2
CASSKKGQGAYEQYF	TGTGCCAGCAGCAAGAAGGGACAGGGGGCCTACGAGCAGTACTTC	TRBV7-9	-	15	TRBD1	TRBJ2-7
CASTNRRALHF	TGTGCCAGTACGAACCGGCGGGCCCTCCACTTT	TRBV19	-	11	-	TRBJ1-6
CSAGQGGNQPQHF	TGCAGCGCAGGACAGGGGGGCAATCAGCCCCAGCATTTT	TRBV29-1	-	13	TRBD1	TRBJ1-5
CASSGDPGQGDYGYTF	TGTGCCAGCAGTGGTGACCCGGGACAGGGAGACTATGGCTACACCTTC	TRBV6-1	-	16	TRBD1	TRBJ1-2
CASSRGTAYQETQYF	TGTGCCAGCAGCCGCGGGACAGCATACCAAGAGACCCAGTACTTC	TRBV6-5	-	15	-	TRBJ2-5
CASSPLADNTGELFF	TGCGCCAGCAGCCCCCTAGCGGACAACACCGGGGAGCTGTTTTTT	TRBV4-1	-	15	TRBD2	TRBJ2-2
CATSRGDHSGGAYEQFF	TGTGCCACCAGCAGAGGAGACCATAGCGGGGGGGCGTATGAGCAGTTCTTC	TRBV15	-	17	TRBD2	TRBJ2-1
CASSIGLAGGDTQYF	TGTGCCAGCAGCATTGGACTAGCGGGAGGAGATACGCAGTATTTT	TRBV9	-	15	TRBD2	TRBJ2-3
CASSSMTGGLYGYTF	TGCGCCAGCAGCTCCATGACAGGGGGCCTCTATGGCTACACCTTC	TRBV4-1	medium-sized	15	TRBD1	TRBJ1-2
CASSDAGQAKNYGYTF	TGTGCCAGCAGTGACGCAGGACAAGCAAAAAACTATGGCTACACCTTC	TRBV6-1	-	16	-	TRBJ1-2
CASSYLQGNTEAFF	TGTGCCAGCAGTTACCTACAGGGAAACACTGAAGCTTTCTTT	TRBV6-5	few	14	-	TRBJ1-1
CASSPSKGEGRGYTF	TGTGCCAGCTCACCGAGTAAGGGAGAAGGACGTGGCTACACCTTC	TRBV18	-	15	-	TRBJ1-2
CASSGGTGFLSSNTGELFF	TGCGCCAGCTCTGGGGGGACAGGGTTTTTAAGTTCGAACACCGGGGAGCTGTTTTTT	TRBV10-1	-	19	TRBD1	TRBJ2-2
CASSNVGGSYEQYF	TGTGCCAGCAGCAACGTGGGGGGGTCCTACGAGCAGTACTTC	TRBV7-9	-	14	TRBD2	TRBJ2-7
CASSEFSGGSSYEQYF	TGTGCCAGCAGTGAATTTTCGGGGGGAAGCTCCTACGAGCAGTACTTC	TRBV25-1	once	16	TRBD2	TRBJ2-7
CASSYIRVQETQYF	TGTGCCAGCAGTTACATCAGGGTCCAAGAGACCCAGTACTTC	TRBV6-6	-	14	-	TRBJ2-5
CASSLARVETQYF	TGTGCCAGCAGCTTAGCCAGGGTGGAGACCCAGTACTTC	TRBV7-8	-	13	-	TRBJ2-5
CASSGQPGQGREKLFF	TGTGCCAGCAGTGGTCAGCCGGGACAGGGACGTGAAAAACTGTTTTTT	TRBV25-1	-	16	TRBD1	TRBJ1-4
CAPRGYTF	TGTGCCCCACGGGGCTACACCTTC	TRBV6-5	few	8	-	TRBJ1-2
CASSLGYDGDYGYTF	TGTGCCAGCAGCTTAGGCTACGATGGAGACTATGGCTACACCTTC	TRBV7-8	-	15	-	TRBJ1-2
CARSYTSDHEQYF	TGTGCCAGAAGTTATACTAGCGACCACGAGCAGTACTTC	TRBV5-3	-	13	TRBD2	TRBJ2-7
CASSFRTASGNTIYF	TGTGCCAGCAGTTTTCGGACAGCCTCTGGAAACACCATATATTTT	TRBV6-5	-	15	-	TRBJ1-3
CASSPSKDYGYTF	TGTGCCAGCTCACCAAGCAAAGACTATGGCTACACCTTC	TRBV18	few	13	-	TRBJ1-2
CASSPQAGGSGANVLTF	TGTGCCAGCAGTCCCCAAGCGGGGGGCTCTGGGGCCAACGTCCTGACTTTC	TRBV25-1	-	17	TRBD2	TRBJ2-6
CASSGEQGRRPTDDEQYF	TGTGCCAGCAGTGGAGAACAGGGTAGGCGTCCTACGGACGACGAGCAGTACTTC	TRBV2	-	18	-	TRBJ2-7
CATSRATGYGYTF	TGTGCCACCAGCAGAGCGACAGGATACGGCTACACCTTC	TRBV15	-	13	-	TRBJ1-2
CASSEGFGGSNYGYTF	TGTGCCAGCAGTGAAGGGTTCGGGGGTAGCAACTATGGCTACACCTTC	TRBV2	-	16	-	TRBJ1-2
CASSASTGAYGYTF	TGTGCCAGCAGCGCCTCTACAGGGGCCTATGGCTACACCTTC	TRBV7-8	-	14	TRBD1	TRBJ1-2
CASSVLAGGPYEQFF	TGTGCCAGCAGCGTACTAGCGGGGGGGCCCTATGAGCAGTTCTTC	TRBV9	-	15	TRBD2	TRBJ2-1
CASTSLEGYYEQYF	TGTGCCAGCACCTCATTGGAGGGATACTACGAGCAGTACTTC	TRBV6-5	few	14	-	TRBJ2-7
CASRSGQGHPQAFF	TGTGCCAGTAGATCGGGACAGGGTCACCCTCAAGCTTTCTTT	TRBV6-1	-	14	TRBD1	TRBJ1-1
CASSQAPGVRQFF	TGCGCCAGCAGCCAAGCCCCGGGGGTGCGGCAGTTCTTC	TRBV4-1	few	13	-	TRBJ2-1
CASSDLPGLAHHEQYF	TGTGCCAGCAGCGACTTACCGGGACTAGCTCATCACGAGCAGTACTTC	TRBV27	-	16	TRBD2	TRBJ2-7